This TCR beta chain was sequenced for a study of cytomegalovirus exposure and HLA in healthy donors. Study findings and constraints: Researchers catalogued about 150 TCR beta chains as cytomegalovirus-associated. In vitro testing confirmed three CMV-associated chains as specific for CMV antigens.

Libraries were prepared by immunoSEQ multiplex PCR; TCRdb keeps only in-frame clonotypes and omits some of them. The table has approximately 210,000 clones, about 86% seen once. Comments on this clone: Its antigen is not identified.

V trimming: 5 bases; J trimming: 7 bases; junction bases outside the gene matches: 5. The CDR3 is 15 amino acids. The germline gives CDR1 SEHNR, CDR2 FQNEAQ (reference sequence). The donors were in the approximately 120-subject validation cohort; that cohort was separate from the roughly 680-subject first cohort. The clonotype originates from a woman between 18 and 30 years old in good health and CMV-seronegative. The rearrangement joins TRBV7-9 to TRBJ2-1; 13 bases are shared with TRBD2. The sequenced material came from PBMCs. The DNA of the CDR3 is TGTGCCAGCAGCCCCGGACTAGCGGGAGCAAATGAGCAGTTCTTC. It encodes CASSPGLAGANEQFF. The full variable domain, with the rest looked up from reference TRBV7-9 and TRBJ2-1, is DTGVSQNPRHKITKRGQNVTFRCDPISEHNRLYWYRQTLGQGPEFLTYFQNEAQLEKSRLLSDRFSAERPKGSFSTLEIQRTEQGDSAMYLCASSPGLAGANEQFFGPGTRLTVL.